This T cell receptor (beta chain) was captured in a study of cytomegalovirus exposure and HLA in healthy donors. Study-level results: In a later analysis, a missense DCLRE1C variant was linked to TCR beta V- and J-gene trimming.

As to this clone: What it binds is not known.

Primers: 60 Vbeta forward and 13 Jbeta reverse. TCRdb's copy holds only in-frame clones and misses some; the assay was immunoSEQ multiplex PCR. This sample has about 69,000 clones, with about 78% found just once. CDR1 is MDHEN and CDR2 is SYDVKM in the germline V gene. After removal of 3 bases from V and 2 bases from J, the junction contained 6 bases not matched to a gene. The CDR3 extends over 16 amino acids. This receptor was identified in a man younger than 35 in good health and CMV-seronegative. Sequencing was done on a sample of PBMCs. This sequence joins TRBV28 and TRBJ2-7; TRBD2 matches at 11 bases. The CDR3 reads CASSFRLAGLTYEQYF. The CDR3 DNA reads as TGTGCCAGCAGTTTCAGACTAGCGGGGCTCACCTACGAGCAGTACTTC.